This T cell receptor (beta chain) was sequenced for a study of T cell repertoires in cytomegalovirus infection. Study-wide findings and caveats: It was HLA-C-restricted CMV-specific TCR beta clonotypes that dominated the response ex vivo. Pooled public TCR beta family frequency picked out CMV carriers with the relevant HLA.

TCRdb itself ran the reads through MiXCR, one entry per CDR3 protein. Among approximately 910,000 distinct CDR3 sequences, around a third were seen once, and the ten largest hold roughly 13%. Notes on this clonotype: Its specificity is not known.

The CDR3 contains 12 residues. V was trimmed by 4 bases and J by 10 bases, leaving 9 bases between them. Germline loops: CDR1 SGHNT, CDR2 YYREEE (reference sequence). This sequence was found in a human donor in good health (CMV status not recorded). Some clones in this sample may be carry-over from other donors' samples. The sample was cultured CD8+ T cells from PBMCs, taken from culture after CMV antigen stimulation. The chain combines TRBV5-4 with TRBJ1-6; TRBD1 might be the D (6 bases). The CDR3 nucleotides read TGTGCCAGCAGCGAACAGGGATCACCCCTCCACTTT. As protein: CASSEQGSPLHF.